This passage covers 23 T cell receptor beta chains from one sample sequenced in a study of patients and donors after allogeneic stem cell transplantation. TCRdb ran MiXCR on the RT-PCR reads and lists one entry per CDR3 protein. The sample lists approximately 170,000 distinct CDR3 sequences, about a quarter occurring once. The sequencing sample was made of blood, either unsorted or a sorted T cell fraction (not recorded which). Receptors originate from a human donor who was either an allogeneic HSCT recipient or a stem cell or donor lymphocyte infusion donor (not recorded which). It is not recorded whose cells these are; they may come from a transplant donor.

This clonotype was found many times. J is TRBJ1-1 and V is TRBV3-1, with 8 bases identical to TRBD1. Germline V lookup: CDR1 LGHDT, CDR2 YNNKEL (reference sequence). J gave up 5 bases and V 5 bases, and 10 bases lay outside the gene matches. CDR3 size: 15 residues. For the CDR3, the DNA is TGTGCCAGCAGCTATTCCGGGACAGGTGGTACTGAAGCTTTCTTT. Amino acid sequence: CASSYSGTGGTEAFF.

This clonotype was recorded at least ten times. The rearrangement links TRBV6-2 or TRBV6-3 to TRBJ1-1; the D is unclear. Germline-derived CDR1 and CDR2 are MNHEY and SVGEGT. The CDR3 spans 13 residues. Trimming cost V 6 bases and J 1 base, with 9 bases left between them. The CDR3 protein is CASSWLENTEAFF. For the CDR3, the DNA is TGTGCCAGCAGCTGGCTCGAGAACACTGAAGCTTTCTTT.

This clonotype was found a few times. V usage is TRBV12-3 or TRBV12-4 and J usage is TRBJ2-3; 8 positions agree with TRBD2. After removal of 6 bases from V and 2 bases from J, the junction contained 4 bases not matched to a gene. The CDR3 covers 14 residues. The CDR3, as DNA: TGTGCCAGCAGAACTAGCGGCCCCACAGATACGCAGTATTTT. Translation: CASRTSGPTDTQYF.

The rearrangement uses TRBV10-3 and TRBJ2-3; no clear D gene. Trimming took off 9 bases at V and 3 bases at J, with 7 bases between the two ends. Germline assignment: CDR1 ENHRY and CDR2 SYGVKD. CDR3 size: 11 residues. The CDR3 loop is CAILGTDTQYF. CDR3 nucleotides: TGTGCCATACTCGGGACAGATACGCAGTATTTT.

This clonotype was picked up a small number of times. This chain uses TRBV20-1 with TRBJ1-2; D not certain. V was shortened by 0 bases and J by 3 bases, with 8 bases between the two germline ends. The germline V gene encodes CDR1 DFQATT and CDR2 SNEGSKA (reference sequence). The CDR3 sequence is 13 residues long. CDR3 region: CSARDAVDYGYTF. CDR3 DNA: TGCAGTGCTAGAGATGCGGTTGACTATGGCTACACCTTC.

A few counts support this clonotype. The V gene is TRBV14, the J gene TRBJ1-2, with D unclear. The V end lost 2 bases, the J end lost 1 base, and 8 bases lay between the germline ends. CDR1 and CDR2 (germline): SGHDN, FVKESK. The CDR3 totals 14 residues. In DNA form, the CDR3 reads TGTGCCAGCAGCCAATCCGGTTTTAACTATGGCTACACCTTC. Encoded protein: CASSQSGFNYGYTF.

The V and J genes are TRBV6-6 and TRBJ2-7, with a weak D call TRBD1 (5 bases). CDR1 is MNHNY and CDR2 is SVGAGI in the germline V gene (reference sequence). V lost 5 bases, J lost 2 bases, and 16 bases lay in between. The CDR3 runs 15 residues. In DNA form, the CDR3 reads TGTGCCAGCAGTCTCGAAGGGGTTCTCCCCTACGAGCAGTACTTC. It yields the protein CASSLEGVLPYEQYF.

The CDR3 region has the DNA TGTGCCAGCAGTAAGCTTATCCTAGCTACGCAGTATTTT. Translation: CASSKLILATQYF. The V call is TRBV12-3 or TRBV12-4, the J call TRBJ2-3, with D tentatively TRBD2 (5 bases). This CDR3 is built from 13 residues. The germline V and J ends were trimmed by 5 bases and 8 bases, with 14 bases remaining between them.

The chain recombines TRBV7-9 with TRBJ1-4; TRBD1 is a possible D gene (6 bases). CDR3 length: 17 amino acids. The ends were cut back, 4 bases at V and 7 bases at J, with 22 bases in the middle. The V gene's germline CDR1 is SEHNR and CDR2 FQNEAQ (reference sequence). The DNA of the CDR3 is TGTGCCAGCAGCTCAACAGGGTACGAGGCCGGGGGTGAAAAACTGTTTTTT. Translated, it gives CASSSTGYEAGGEKLFF.

This clonotype was recorded many times. The chain uses TRBV9 and TRBJ1-1, with TRBD1 matching over 7 bases. The trim removed 3 bases at V and 6 bases at J, leaving 14 bases unmatched. There are 16 residues in the CDR3. Germline V gene lookup returns CDR1 SGDLS and CDR2 YYNGEE. CDR3 residues: CASSAYGTALEAEAFF. The CDR3 DNA reads TGTGCCAGCAGCGCCTATGGGACAGCTTTGGAGGCTGAAGCTTTCTTT.

The rearrangement links TRBV11-1 to TRBJ2-1; D unresolved. The V end lost 2 bases, the J end lost 5 bases, and 7 bases lay between the germline ends. The CDR3 loop spans 13 amino acids. CDR1 and CDR2 (germline): SGHAT, FQDESV (reference sequence). The CDR3 sequence: CASSLFENNEQFF. The CDR3 DNA sequence: TGTGCCAGCAGCTTATTCGAAAACAATGAGCAGTTCTTC.

This chain uses TRBV12-3 or TRBV12-4 with TRBJ2-5; 8 nucleotides match TRBD1. The CDR3 loop spans 15 amino acids. The V segment lost 1 base and the J segment 5 bases; nucleotides outside the gene matches: 6. The chain's CDR3 is CASSLEQQGDETQYF. As DNA, the CDR3 is TGTGCCAGCAGTTTAGAACAACAGGGGGACGAGACCCAGTACTTC.

The chain has TRBV29-1 and TRBJ1-2; maybe TRBD1 (5 bases). The germline CDR1 and CDR2 sequences are SQVTM and ANQGSEA. The CDR3 has 13 amino acids. Trimming stripped 1 base from V and 4 bases from J, with 10 bases between. CDR3 amino acids: CSVEVRVGYGYTF. The CDR3 region has the DNA TGCAGCGTTGAAGTCAGGGTTGGCTATGGCTACACCTTC. Combining the CDR3 with reference TRBV29-1 and TRBJ1-2 gives the whole variable domain SAVISQKPSRDICQRGTSLTIQCQVDSQVTMMFWYRQQPGQSLTLIATANQGSEATYESGFVIDKFPISRPNLTFSTLTVSNMSPEDSSIYLCSVEVRVGYGYTFGSGTRLTVV.

This chain connects TRBV20-1 to TRBJ2-2, with D perhaps matching TRBD1 (5 bases). Germline assignment: CDR1 DFQATT and CDR2 SNEGSKA (reference sequence). The V end lost 2 bases, the J end lost 4 bases, and 14 bases lay between the germline ends. This CDR3 is built from 15 residues. This chain's CDR3 is CSARSDRYPTGELFF. In nucleotides, the CDR3 is TGCAGTGCTAGATCAGACAGATACCCCACCGGGGAGCTGTTTTTT.

The table lists this clonotype with many counts. The chain employs TRBV12-3 or TRBV12-4 and TRBJ1-5; TRBD1 might be the D (5 bases). Trimming shortened V by 4 bases and J by 6 bases, and 10 bases separated the two germline ends. This CDR3 has 13 residues. The CDR3 sequence is CASSSGAAQPQHF. The CDR3 DNA reads TGTGCCAGCAGTTCCGGGGCGGCTCAGCCCCAGCATTTT.

The rearrangement joins TRBV29-1 to TRBJ1-4, with a possible D match to TRBD1 (5 bases). The CDR3 length is 12 residues. V shed 7 bases and J shed 4 bases, with 10 bases lying between them. Germline V gene lookup returns CDR1 SQVTM and CDR2 ANQGSEA. The CDR3 bases are TGCAGCGGGGGGGATCTTAATGAAAAACTGTTTTTT. This encodes CSGGDLNEKLFF.

This clonotype was seen only a few times. As DNA, the CDR3 is TGTGCCAGCAGCACGGGACAGGGAGCGGGAACTGAAGCTTTCTTT. Protein product: CASSTGQGAGTEAFF. This chain links TRBV5-5 with TRBJ1-1; TRBD1 aligns across 9 bases. Germline values: CDR1 SGHKS, CDR2 YYEKEE (reference sequence). The CDR3 covers 15 residues. V was clipped by 4 bases and J by 5 bases; unmatched bases: 9.

This clonotype came up a few times. This chain uses TRBV27 with TRBJ2-5; 8 nucleotides agree with TRBD1. Unmatched junction bases numbered 8, after V lost 11 bases and J lost 0 bases. The CDR3 is 14 residues long. CDR1 is MNHEY, CDR2 SMNVEV, per germline (reference sequence). The CDR3 region has the DNA TGTGCCCCCCACAGGGGGGATTACCAAGAGACCCAGTACTTC. Its protein is CAPHRGDYQETQYF.

This clonotype was detected only once. This chain uses TRBV5-1 with TRBJ2-3; D is undetermined. V was pared by 4 bases and J by 0 bases, with 12 bases between. From germline, CDR1 is SGHRS and CDR2 YFSETQ. This CDR3 comprises 15 residues. The CDR3 here is CASSLPADSTDTQYF. The CDR3 nucleotides are TGCGCCAGCAGCCTCCCCGCAGATAGCACAGATACGCAGTATTTT. Combining the CDR3 with reference TRBV5-1 and TRBJ2-3 gives the whole variable domain KAGVTQTPRYLIKTRGQQVTLSCSPISGHRSVSWYQQTPGQGLQFLFEYFSETQRNKGNFPGRFSGRQFSNSRSEMNVSTLELGDSALYLCASSLPADSTDTQYFGPGTRLTVL.

The V and J genes are TRBV12-3 or TRBV12-4 and TRBJ1-1; D is ambiguous. Trimming cost V 3 bases and J 2 bases, with 10 bases left between them. The length of the CDR3 is 14 residues. As DNA, the CDR3 is TGTGCCAGCAGTTTGATAGTCCCTAACACTGAAGCTTTCTTT. Its protein is CASSLIVPNTEAFF.

This clonotype occurred a few times. V usage is TRBV9 and J usage is TRBJ1-4, with D unresolved. This CDR3 is built from 17 residues. Trimming stripped 0 bases from V and 4 bases from J, with 16 bases between. Germline V gene sequence: CDR1 SGDLS, CDR2 YYNGEE. The CDR3 is CASSVGRYSHLNEKLFF. DNA of the CDR3: TGTGCCAGCAGCGTAGGTCGGTACAGCCACCTTAATGAAAAACTGTTTTTT. The variable domain in full, completed from reference TRBV9 and TRBJ1-4, reads DSGVTQTPKHLITATGQRVTLRCSPRSGDLSVYWYQQSLDQGLQFLIQYYNGEERAKGNILERFSAQQFPDLHSELNLSSLELGDSALYFCASSVGRYSHLNEKLFFGSGTQLSVL.

The genes are TRBV12-3 or TRBV12-4 and TRBJ1-1, with no clear D. This CDR3 contains 14 residues. Trimming left V 6 bases short and J 5 bases short, with 16 bases between. This CDR3 is CASRGSYVGTEAFF. The CDR3 DNA follows: TGTGCCAGCAGGGGCTCCTACGTTGGTACTGAAGCTTTCTTT.

The chain links TRBV12-3 or TRBV12-4 to TRBJ2-2; D unresolved. The CDR3 length is 14 residues. V dropped 6 bases and J dropped 0 bases, with 8 bases sitting between them. CDR3 amino acids: CASRPGPNTGELFF. In DNA, the CDR3 is TGTGCCAGCAGACCTGGACCGAACACCGGGGAGCTGTTTTTT.